The rows below give T cell receptor beta chains drawn from one sample of a study of blood T cell repertoires in COVID-19. Using immunoSEQ multiplex PCR, the repertoire was profiled, and TCRdb retains in-frame clones only, with some absent. The sample holds hundreds of thousands of clones, 86% seen once. Sequencing was done on a sample of peripheral blood. These receptors originate from a woman aged 25-40 years with active or convalescent COVID-19. Each CDR3 is given with its conserved first and last residue.

j_call: TRBJ1-3
v_call: TRBV19
cdr3_length: 14
cdr3_aa: CASTPMGQGNTIYF

j_call: TRBJ2-2
v_call: TRBV5-1
cdr3_length: 18
cdr3_aa: CASSLVIGQGANTGELFF

j_call: TRBJ2-3
v_call: TRBV5-1
cdr3_length: 14
cdr3_aa: CASSLGQGADTQYF

j_call: TRBJ1-2
v_call: TRBV27
cdr3_length: 15
cdr3_aa: CASSLFSVGLDGYTF

j_call: TRBJ1-2
v_call: TRBV5-6
cdr3_length: 13
cdr3_aa: CASSVGQENGYTF

j_call: TRBJ2-3
v_call: TRBV9
cdr3_length: 17
cdr3_aa: CASSVLGASGGTDTQYF

j_call: TRBJ2-1
v_call: TRBV6-1
cdr3_length: 15
cdr3_aa: CASSEVRGGNNEQFF

j_call: TRBJ1-6
v_call: TRBV7-2
cdr3_length: 13
cdr3_aa: CASSPREESPLHF

j_call: TRBJ2-3
v_call: TRBV19
cdr3_length: 13
cdr3_aa: CASSLRERDTQYF

j_call: TRBJ2-6
v_call: TRBV6-1
cdr3_length: 15
cdr3_aa: CASSDLFSGANVLTF

j_call: TRBJ2-5
v_call: TRBV5-1
cdr3_length: 14
cdr3_aa: CASSLAGSQETQYF

j_call: TRBJ2-4
v_call: TRBV19
cdr3_length: 14
cdr3_aa: CASSAGIAKNIQYF

j_call: TRBJ1-1
v_call: TRBV6-5
cdr3_length: 15
cdr3_aa: CASSYSNSGETEAFF

j_call: TRBJ2-6
v_call: TRBV27
cdr3_length: 17
cdr3_aa: CASCRQGASFGANVLTF

j_call: TRBJ1-2
v_call: TRBV6-6
cdr3_length: 13
cdr3_aa: CASSVTANYGYTF

j_call: TRBJ2-3
v_call: TRBV5-1
cdr3_length: 14
cdr3_aa: CASRLAGSTDTQYF

j_call: TRBJ1-1
v_call: TRBV19
cdr3_length: 13
cdr3_aa: CASSRQGHTEAFF

j_call: TRBJ1-2
v_call: TRBV11-2
cdr3_length: 14
cdr3_aa: CASSRTSTGDGYTF

j_call: TRBJ1-1
v_call: TRBV5-6
cdr3_length: 15
cdr3_aa: CASRLLQGAWAEAFF

j_call: TRBJ2-3
v_call: TRBV7-2
cdr3_length: 15
cdr3_aa: CASSLPSAGTDTQYF

j_call: TRBJ1-1
v_call: TRBV30
cdr3_length: 14
cdr3_aa: CAWSRQGANTEAFF

j_call: TRBJ2-2
v_call: TRBV7-7
cdr3_length: 15
cdr3_aa: CASSMDRGPTGELFF

j_call: TRBJ2-1
v_call: TRBV27
cdr3_length: 17
cdr3_aa: CASRPRTSGGTYNEQFF

j_call: TRBJ2-1
v_call: TRBV30
cdr3_length: 16
cdr3_aa: CALLLLGASGRAGKFF

j_call: TRBJ1-5
v_call: TRBV7-2
cdr3_length: 13
cdr3_aa: CASSPGWDQPQHF

j_call: TRBJ1-4
v_call: TRBV4-1
cdr3_length: 17
cdr3_aa: CASSQSMSYGLDEKLFF

j_call: TRBJ1-1
v_call: TRBV11-2
cdr3_length: 15
cdr3_aa: CASRPHRVTNTEAFF

j_call: TRBJ1-4
v_call: TRBV19
cdr3_length: 14
cdr3_aa: CASRGQGALEKLFF